This T cell receptor (beta chain) was obtained from a study of T cell clones after liver transplantation. Study details: Post-transplant blood was tracked for graft-donor-reactive T cell clones identified in a pre-transplant mixed lymphocyte reaction. Blood was drawn pre-transplant, before withdrawal, and after full or failed withdrawal.

The CDR3 loop spans 13 amino acids. The V segment lost 5 bases and the J segment 6 bases; nucleotides outside the gene matches: 5. Sequenced by immunoSEQ multiplex PCR; TCRdb stores in-frame clones only, minus some. The sample lists roughly 74,000 clones; over 70% were seen once. This sequence was found in a human donor who received a liver transplant. Sequences were derived from CD4+ T cells from blood, sampled before liver transplant. The rearrangement uses TRBV7-1 and TRBJ2-7; 9 nucleotides align to TRBD1. TRBV7-1 is annotated as an ORF whose role is uncertain. The CDR3 reads CASSAGTGLEQYF. The CDR3 DNA reads TGTGCCAGCAGCGCCGGGACAGGGCTCGAGCAGTACTTC.